Sequencing of this T cell receptor (beta chain) was carried out in a study of blood T cell repertoires in COVID-19. TCRdb's table, derived via immunoSEQ multiplex PCR, lists solely in-frame clones and lacks some. This table holds tens of thousands of clones, roughly 83% found once. Germline V lookup: CDR1 SGHRS, CDR2 YFSETQ. The V and J ends lost 6 bases and 4 bases, in that order; junction bases with no gene match: 6. CDR3 size: 14 residues. This receptor was taken from an older man with acute or convalescent COVID-19. Sequencing was performed on peripheral blood. The rearrangement joins TRBV5-1 to TRBJ2-1; 8 nucleotides line up with TRBD2. The CDR3 region is CASNPQRGYNEQFF. In nucleotides, the CDR3 is TGCGCCAGCAACCCGCAGCGGGGGTACAATGAGCAGTTCTTC.